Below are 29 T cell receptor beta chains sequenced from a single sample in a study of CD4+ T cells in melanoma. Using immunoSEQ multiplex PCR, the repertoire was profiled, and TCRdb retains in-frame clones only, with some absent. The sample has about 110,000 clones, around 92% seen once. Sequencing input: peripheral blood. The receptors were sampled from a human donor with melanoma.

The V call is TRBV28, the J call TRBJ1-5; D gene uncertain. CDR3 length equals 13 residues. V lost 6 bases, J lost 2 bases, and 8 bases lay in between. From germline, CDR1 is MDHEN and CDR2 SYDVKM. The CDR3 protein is CASSTEGNQPQHF. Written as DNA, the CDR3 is TGTGCCAGCAGCACCGAGGGCAATCAGCCCCAGCATTTT.

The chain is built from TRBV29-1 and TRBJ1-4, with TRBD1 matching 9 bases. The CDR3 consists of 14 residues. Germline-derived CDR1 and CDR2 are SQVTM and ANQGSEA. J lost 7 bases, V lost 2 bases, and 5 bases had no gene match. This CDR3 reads CSVEPGQGSEKLFF. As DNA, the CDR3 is TGCAGCGTTGAACCGGGACAGGGAAGTGAAAAACTGTTTTTT.

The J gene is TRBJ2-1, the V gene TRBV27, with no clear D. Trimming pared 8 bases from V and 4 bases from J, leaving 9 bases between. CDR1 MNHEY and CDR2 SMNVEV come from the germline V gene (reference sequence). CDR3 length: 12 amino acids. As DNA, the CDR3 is TGTGCCAGCGGCACACATTACAATGAGCAGTTCTTC. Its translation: CASGTHYNEQFF.

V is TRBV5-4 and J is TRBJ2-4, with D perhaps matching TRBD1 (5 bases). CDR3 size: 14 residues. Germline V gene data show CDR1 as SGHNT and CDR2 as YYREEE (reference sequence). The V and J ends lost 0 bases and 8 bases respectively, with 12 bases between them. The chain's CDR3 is CASSLEAGSDIQYF. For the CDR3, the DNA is TGTGCCAGCAGCTTGGAAGCAGGGTCAGACATTCAGTACTTC. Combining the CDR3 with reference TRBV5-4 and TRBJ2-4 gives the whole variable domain ETGVTQSPTHLIKTRGQQVTLRCSSQSGHNTVSWYQQALGQGPQFIFQYYREEENGRGNFPPRFSGLQFPNYSSELNVNALELDDSALYLCASSLEAGSDIQYFGAGTRLSVL.

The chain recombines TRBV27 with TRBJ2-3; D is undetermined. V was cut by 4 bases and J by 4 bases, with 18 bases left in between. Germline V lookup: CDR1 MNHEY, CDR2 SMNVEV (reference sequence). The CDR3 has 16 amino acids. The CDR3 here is CASSSRYIPGPDTQYF. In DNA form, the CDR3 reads TGTGCCAGCAGTTCCCGATATATCCCTGGACCAGATACGCAGTATTTT.

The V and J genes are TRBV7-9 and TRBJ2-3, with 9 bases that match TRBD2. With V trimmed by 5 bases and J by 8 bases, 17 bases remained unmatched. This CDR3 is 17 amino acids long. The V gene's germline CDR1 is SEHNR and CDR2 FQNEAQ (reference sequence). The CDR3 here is CASSTSAVLAGPGTQYF. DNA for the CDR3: TGTGCCAGCAGCACTAGCGCGGTCCTAGCGGGGCCCGGTACGCAGTATTTT.

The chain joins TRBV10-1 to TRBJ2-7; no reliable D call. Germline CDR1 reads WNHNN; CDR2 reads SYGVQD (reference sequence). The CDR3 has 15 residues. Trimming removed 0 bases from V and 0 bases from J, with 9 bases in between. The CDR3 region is CASSESYGCSYEQYF. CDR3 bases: TGCGCCAGCAGTGAGTCGTATGGCTGCTCCTACGAGCAGTACTTC.

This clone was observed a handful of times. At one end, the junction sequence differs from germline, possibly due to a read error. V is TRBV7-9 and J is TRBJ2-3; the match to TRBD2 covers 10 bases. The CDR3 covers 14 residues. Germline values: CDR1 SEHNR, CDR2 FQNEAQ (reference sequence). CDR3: CASSLAGVTNTQYF. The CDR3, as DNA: TGTGCCAGCAGCCTAGCGGGGGTGACGAATACGCAGTATTTT. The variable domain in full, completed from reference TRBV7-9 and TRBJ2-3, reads DTGVSQNPRHKITKRGQNVTFRCDPISEHNRLYWYRQTLGQGPEFLTYFQNEAQLEKSRLLSDRFSAERPKGSFSTLEIQRTEQGDSAMYLCASSLAGVTNTQYFGPGTRLTVL.

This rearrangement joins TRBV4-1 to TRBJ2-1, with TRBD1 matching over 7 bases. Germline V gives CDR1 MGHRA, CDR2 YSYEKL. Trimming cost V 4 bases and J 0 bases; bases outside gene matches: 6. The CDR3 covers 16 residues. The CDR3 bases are TGCGCCAGCAGCCCCCGACAGGGTATCTCCTACAATGAGCAGTTCTTC. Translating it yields CASSPRQGISYNEQFF.

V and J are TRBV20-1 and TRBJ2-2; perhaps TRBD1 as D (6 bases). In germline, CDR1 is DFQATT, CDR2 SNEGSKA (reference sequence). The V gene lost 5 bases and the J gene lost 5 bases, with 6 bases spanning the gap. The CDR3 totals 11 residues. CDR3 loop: CSAGQTGELFF. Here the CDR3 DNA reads TGCAGTGCTGGACAGACCGGGGAGCTGTTTTTT.

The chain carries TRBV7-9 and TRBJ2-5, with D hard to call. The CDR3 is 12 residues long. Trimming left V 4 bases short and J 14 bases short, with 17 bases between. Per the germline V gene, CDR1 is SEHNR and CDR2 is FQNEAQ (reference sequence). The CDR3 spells CASSSITPWGYF. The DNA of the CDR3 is TGTGCCAGCAGCTCTATTACCCCGTGGGGATACTTC.

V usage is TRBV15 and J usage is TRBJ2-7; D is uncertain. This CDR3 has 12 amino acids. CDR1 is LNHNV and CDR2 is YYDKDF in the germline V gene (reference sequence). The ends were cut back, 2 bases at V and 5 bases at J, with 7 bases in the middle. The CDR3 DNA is TGTGCCACCAGCAGAAATGAGGACGAGCAGTACTTC. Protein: CATSRNEDEQYF.

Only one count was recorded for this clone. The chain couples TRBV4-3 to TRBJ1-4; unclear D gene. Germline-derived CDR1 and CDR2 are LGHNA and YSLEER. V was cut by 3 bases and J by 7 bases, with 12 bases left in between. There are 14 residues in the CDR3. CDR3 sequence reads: CASSQTRGSEKLFF. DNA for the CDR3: TGCGCCAGCAGCCAGACTAGAGGGAGTGAAAAACTGTTTTTT.

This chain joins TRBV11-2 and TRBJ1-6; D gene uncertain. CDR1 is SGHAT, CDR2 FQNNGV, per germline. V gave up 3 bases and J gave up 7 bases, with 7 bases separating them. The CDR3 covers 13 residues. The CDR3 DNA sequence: TGTGCCAGCAGCTTGCCCGGAAATTCACCCCTCCACTTT. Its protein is CASSLPGNSPLHF.

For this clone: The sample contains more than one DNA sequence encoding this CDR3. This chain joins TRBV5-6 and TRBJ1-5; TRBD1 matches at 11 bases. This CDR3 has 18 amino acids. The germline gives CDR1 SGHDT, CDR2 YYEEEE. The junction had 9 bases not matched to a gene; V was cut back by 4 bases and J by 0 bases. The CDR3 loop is CASSLRTGGSHSNQPQHF. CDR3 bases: TGTGCCAGCAGCCTCAGGACAGGGGGCAGCCATAGCAATCAGCCCCAGCATTTT.

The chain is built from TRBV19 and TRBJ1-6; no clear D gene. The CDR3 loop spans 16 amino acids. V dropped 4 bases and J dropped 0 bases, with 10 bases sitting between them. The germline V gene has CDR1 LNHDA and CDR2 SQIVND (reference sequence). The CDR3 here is CASSRRGSSYNSPLHF. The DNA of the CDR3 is TGTGCCAGTAGTAGAAGAGGGAGCTCCTATAATTCACCCCTCCACTTT.

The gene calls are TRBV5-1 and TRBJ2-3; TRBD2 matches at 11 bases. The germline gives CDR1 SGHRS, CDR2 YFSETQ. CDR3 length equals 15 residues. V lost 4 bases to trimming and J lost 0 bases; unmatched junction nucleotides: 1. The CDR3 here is CASSRTSGSTDTQYF. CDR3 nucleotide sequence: TGCGCCAGCAGCCGGACTAGCGGGAGCACAGATACGCAGTATTTT. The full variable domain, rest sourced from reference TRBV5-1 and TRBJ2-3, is KAGVTQTPRYLIKTRGQQVTLSCSPISGHRSVSWYQQTPGQGLQFLFEYFSETQRNKGNFPGRFSGRQFSNSRSEMNVSTLELGDSALYLCASSRTSGSTDTQYFGPGTRLTVL.

The CDR3 spells CASSSTGIGYNEQFF. CDR3 coding DNA: TGTGCCAGCAGCTCAACAGGGATCGGCTACAATGAGCAGTTCTTC. This chain connects TRBV7-2 to TRBJ2-1, with D perhaps TRBD1 (6 bases). The CDR3 has 15 amino acids. V gave up 4 bases and J gave up 3 bases, with 13 bases separating them. Germline V gene data show CDR1 as SGHTA and CDR2 as FQGNSA. Combining the CDR3 with reference TRBV7-2 and TRBJ2-1 gives the whole variable domain GAGVSQSPSNKVTEKGKDVELRCDPISGHTALYWYRQSLGQGLEFLIYFQGNSAPDKSGLPSDRFSAERTGGSVSTLTIQRTQQEDSAVYLCASSSTGIGYNEQFFGPGTRLTVL.

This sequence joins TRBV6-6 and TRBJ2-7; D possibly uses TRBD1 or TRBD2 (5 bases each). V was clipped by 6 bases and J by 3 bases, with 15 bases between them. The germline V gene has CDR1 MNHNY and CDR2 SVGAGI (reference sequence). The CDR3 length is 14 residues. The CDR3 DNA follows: TGTGCCAGCAGCTCCGGGACCTTAGTCTACGAGCAGTACTTC. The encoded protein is CASSSGTLVYEQYF.

In nucleotides, the CDR3 is TGCAGCGTTGAAGATCCCCTAACCGACTACGAGCAGTACTTC. Its protein product is CSVEDPLTDYEQYF. The V and J genes are TRBV29-1 and TRBJ2-7, with no clear D. This CDR3 has 14 amino acids. Trimming pared 0 bases from V and 3 bases from J, leaving 12 bases between. Germline-derived CDR1 and CDR2 are SQVTM and ANQGSEA.

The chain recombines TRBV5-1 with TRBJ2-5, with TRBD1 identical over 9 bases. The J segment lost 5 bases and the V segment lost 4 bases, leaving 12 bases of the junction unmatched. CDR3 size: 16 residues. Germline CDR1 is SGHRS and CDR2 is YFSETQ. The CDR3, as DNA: TGCGCCAGCAGCCAGGACCCGGGACAGGGTCTCGAGACCCAGTACTTC. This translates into CASSQDPGQGLETQYF.

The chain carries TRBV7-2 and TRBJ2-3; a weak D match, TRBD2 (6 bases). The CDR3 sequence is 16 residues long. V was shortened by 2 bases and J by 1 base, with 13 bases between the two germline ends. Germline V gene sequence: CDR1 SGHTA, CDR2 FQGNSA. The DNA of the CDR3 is TGTGCCAGCAGCTTAAGATTTGCGGGGCGCACAGATACGCAGTATTTT. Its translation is CASSLRFAGRTDTQYF.

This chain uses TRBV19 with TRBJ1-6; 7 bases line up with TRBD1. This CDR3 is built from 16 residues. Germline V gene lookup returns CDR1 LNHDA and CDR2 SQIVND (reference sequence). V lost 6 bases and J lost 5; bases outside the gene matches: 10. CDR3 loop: CASRTLWGQNNSPLHF. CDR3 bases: TGTGCCAGTAGAACCCTCTGGGGACAGAATAATTCACCCCTCCACTTT.

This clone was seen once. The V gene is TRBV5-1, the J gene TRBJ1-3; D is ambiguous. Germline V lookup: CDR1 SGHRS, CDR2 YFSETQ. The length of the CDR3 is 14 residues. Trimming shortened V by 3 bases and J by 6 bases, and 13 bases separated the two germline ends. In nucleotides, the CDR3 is TGCGCCAGCAGCTCCAACAGCATACAAAACACCATATATTTT. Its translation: CASSSNSIQNTIYF.

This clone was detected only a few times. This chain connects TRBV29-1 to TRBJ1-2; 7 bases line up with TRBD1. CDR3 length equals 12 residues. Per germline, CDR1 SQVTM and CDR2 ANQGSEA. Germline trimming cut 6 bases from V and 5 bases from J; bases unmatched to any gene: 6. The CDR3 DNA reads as TGCAGCGTCATACAGGGGTCGTATGGCTACACCTTC. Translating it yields CSVIQGSYGYTF. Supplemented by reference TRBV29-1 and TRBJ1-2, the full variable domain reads SAVISQKPSRDICQRGTSLTIQCQVDSQVTMMFWYRQQPGQSLTLIATANQGSEATYESGFVIDKFPISRPNLTFSTLTVSNMSPEDSSIYLCSVIQGSYGYTFGSGTRLTVV.

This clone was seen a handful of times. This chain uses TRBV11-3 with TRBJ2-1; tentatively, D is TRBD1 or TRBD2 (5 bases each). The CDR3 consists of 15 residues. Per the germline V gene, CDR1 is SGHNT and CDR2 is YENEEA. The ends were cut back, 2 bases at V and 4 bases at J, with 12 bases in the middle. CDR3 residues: CASSLRQGEYNEQFF. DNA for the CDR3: TGTGCCAGCAGCTTACGGCAGGGAGAGTACAATGAGCAGTTCTTC.

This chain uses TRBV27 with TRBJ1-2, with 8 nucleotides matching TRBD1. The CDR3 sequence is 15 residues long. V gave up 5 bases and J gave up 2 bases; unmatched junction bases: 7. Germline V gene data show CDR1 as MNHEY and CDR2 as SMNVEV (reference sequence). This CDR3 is CASSLQGGSNYGYTF. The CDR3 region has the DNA TGTGCCAGCAGTCTACAGGGGGGAAGCAACTATGGCTACACCTTC.

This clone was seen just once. Here the CDR3 reads CASSSTPTGYSGYTF. The CDR3 DNA reads as TGTGCCAGCAGTTCAACCCCAACAGGGTACAGTGGCTACACCTTC. The chain combines TRBV27 with TRBJ1-2; perhaps TRBD1 as D (6 bases). CDR3 length: 15 amino acids. Germline loops: CDR1 MNHEY, CDR2 SMNVEV (reference sequence). With 4 bases removed from V and 7 bases from J, the gap between germline ends came to 19 bases.

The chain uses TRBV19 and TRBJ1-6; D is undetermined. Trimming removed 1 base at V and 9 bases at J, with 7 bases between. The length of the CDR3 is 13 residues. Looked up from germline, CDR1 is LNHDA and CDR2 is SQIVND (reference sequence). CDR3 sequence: CASSIAPSSPLHF. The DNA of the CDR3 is TGTGCCAGTAGTATAGCCCCGAGTTCACCCCTCCACTTT.